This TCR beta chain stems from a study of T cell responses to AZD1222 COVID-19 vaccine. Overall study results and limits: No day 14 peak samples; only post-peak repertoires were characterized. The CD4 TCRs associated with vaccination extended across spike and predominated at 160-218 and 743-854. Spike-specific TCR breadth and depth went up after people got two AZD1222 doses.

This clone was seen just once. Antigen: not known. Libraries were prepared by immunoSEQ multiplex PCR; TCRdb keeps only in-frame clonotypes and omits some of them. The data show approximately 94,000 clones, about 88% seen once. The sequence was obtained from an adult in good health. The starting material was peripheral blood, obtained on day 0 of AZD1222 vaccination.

CDR3 loop: CASSLGTLQGRADYEQYF. In nucleotides, the CDR3 is TGTGCCAGCAGCTTAGGGACCCTACAGGGCAGGGCTGACTACGAGCAGTACTTC. The rearrangement uses TRBV7-9 and TRBJ2-7; weak D call: TRBD1 (6 bases). Germline CDR1 and CDR2: SEHNR and FQNEAQ (reference sequence). The CDR3 is made up of 18 amino acids. V was shortened by 1 base and J by 3 bases, with 22 bases between the two germline ends.